The 22 T cell receptor beta chains listed next were all sequenced from one sample in a study of blood T cell repertoires in COVID-19. Data came from immunoSEQ multiplex PCR; TCRdb stores just in-frame clones and leaves some out. The sample includes approximately 70,000 clones, approximately 90% of them seen just once. What was sequenced was peripheral blood. Every receptor here comes from a human donor in a cohort sampled during active COVID-19.

The chain is built from TRBV28 and TRBJ2-1; D gene ambiguous. This CDR3 is built from 14 residues. Germline loops: CDR1 MDHEN, CDR2 SYDVKM. Trimming took 1 base from V and 6 from J, leaving 10 bases between them. The CDR3 sequence: CASSLYLLGNEQFF. As DNA, the CDR3 is TGTGCCAGCAGTTTATACCTGCTCGGCAATGAGCAGTTCTTC.

This rearrangement joins TRBV10-2 to TRBJ1-1; D gene uncertain. The V and J ends lost 0 bases and 0 bases respectively, with 11 bases between them. The CDR3 is 16 residues long. The germline gives CDR1 WSHSY, CDR2 SAAADI. As DNA, the CDR3 is TGCGCCAGCAGTGAGTCCGGTCCTCTTATGAACACTGAAGCTTTCTTT. Translated, it gives CASSESGPLMNTEAFF.

The V and J genes are TRBV6-5 and TRBJ2-7; 10 nucleotides match TRBD1. CDR1 is MNHEY, CDR2 SVGAGI, per germline. The CDR3 has 15 amino acids. J gave up 6 bases and V 2 bases, and 7 bases lay outside the gene matches. DNA of the CDR3: TGTGCCAGCAGTTACGCCCGGGACAGGGGTTCCGAGCAGTACTTC. Amino acids: CASSYARDRGSEQYF.

This clone has only one observation. This chain links TRBV5-1 with TRBJ2-3; D perhaps matches TRBD2 (6 bases). CDR1 and CDR2 (germline): SGHRS, YFSETQ. This CDR3 comprises 18 residues. Trimming took 4 bases from V and 1 from J, leaving 22 bases between them. CDR3 loop: CASSPLLVGGIRTDTQYF. CDR3 DNA: TGCGCCAGCAGCCCACTATTGGTTGGCGGGATACGCACAGATACGCAGTATTTT.

The rearrangement joins TRBV20-1 to TRBJ2-1; 7 bases agree with TRBD2. CDR3 length: 17 residues. Germline V gives CDR1 DFQATT, CDR2 SNEGSKA (reference sequence). After removal of 3 bases from V and 0 bases from J, the junction contained 11 bases not matched to a gene. The CDR3 DNA follows: TGCAGTGCTAGTGAGCTAGCGGACTTCCTCTCCTACAATGAGCAGTTCTTC. Residues: CSASELADFLSYNEQFF.

The chain employs TRBV7-2 and TRBJ2-3, with D unresolved. The V gene lost 5 bases and the J gene lost 6 bases, with 21 bases spanning the gap. Germline CDR1 and CDR2: SGHTA and FQGNSA. The CDR3 is 16 amino acids. The CDR3 DNA reads as TGTGCCAGCAGCCGTAACGTGATCCTTCCCGCGGATACGCAGTATTTT. Translated: CASSRNVILPADTQYF. Full variable domain (missing parts from reference TRBV7-2 and TRBJ2-3): GAGVSQSPSNKVTEKGKDVELRCDPISGHTALYWYRQSLGQGLEFLIYFQGNSAPDKSGLPSDRFSAERTGGSVSTLTIQRTQQEDSAVYLCASSRNVILPADTQYFGPGTRLTVL.

In nucleotides, the CDR3 is TGCGCCAGCAGCTTGGGGGGACAGACAAGCGCAGATACGCAGTATTTT. It is translated as CASSLGGQTSADTQYF. The chain is built from TRBV5-1 and TRBJ2-3; 7 nucleotides match TRBD1. Germline loops: CDR1 SGHRS, CDR2 YFSETQ. The trim removed 0 bases at V and 4 bases at J, leaving 8 bases unmatched. There are 16 residues in the CDR3.

This clone has only one observation. The chain has TRBV19 and TRBJ2-1; no firm D call. Germline CDR1 reads LNHDA; CDR2 reads SQIVND (reference sequence). This CDR3 comprises 12 residues. V dropped 4 bases and J dropped 6 bases, with 7 bases sitting between them. As DNA, the CDR3 is TGTGCCAGTAGTACTACTCTCAATGAGCAGTTCTTC. The encoded protein is CASSTTLNEQFF. Drawing the rest from reference TRBV19 and TRBJ2-1, the complete variable domain is DGGITQSPKYLFRKEGQNVTLSCEQNLNHDAMYWYRQDPGQGLRLIYYSQIVNDFQKGDIAEGYSVSREKKESFPLTVTSAQKNPTAFYLCASSTTLNEQFFGPGTRLTVL.

V and J are TRBV27 and TRBJ2-1; tentatively, D is TRBD2 (6 bases). Germline V gives CDR1 MNHEY, CDR2 SMNVEV (reference sequence). V shed 5 bases and J shed 4 bases, with 15 bases lying between them. The CDR3 consists of 15 residues. CDR3 residues: CASSPSTLAYNEQFF. The CDR3 DNA sequence: TGTGCCAGCAGTCCCTCTACCCTAGCGTACAATGAGCAGTTCTTC.

This chain joins TRBV10-2 and TRBJ1-5; D gene uncertain. This CDR3 region has 14 residues. Germline lookup yields CDR1 WSHSY and CDR2 SAAADI. Between the trimmed V and J ends, which lost 2 bases and 6 bases, there was a span of 11 bases. CDR3 protein: CASSESGSGQPQHF. Here the CDR3 DNA reads TGCGCCAGCAGTGAGAGCGGGTCAGGTCAGCCCCAGCATTTT.

V gene TRBV5-5 combines with J gene TRBJ2-5; a possible D gene is TRBD2 (6 bases). Germline V gives CDR1 SGHKS, CDR2 YYEKEE (reference sequence). The CDR3 is made up of 16 amino acids. Trimming took 2 bases from V and 2 from J, leaving 16 bases between them. The CDR3 DNA is TGTGCCAGCAGCTTCGACCGAGGACTACTGCAAGAGACCCAGTACTTC. Translation gives CASSFDRGLLQETQYF.

This sequence joins TRBV5-6 and TRBJ2-2; D not resolved. The CDR3 length is 15 residues. Trimming pared 3 bases from V and 3 bases from J, leaving 12 bases between. Per germline, CDR1 SGHDT and CDR2 YYEEEE. Written as DNA, the CDR3 is TGTGCCAGCAGCTCTAGAGCTCGGCACACCGGGGAGCTGTTTTTT. Encoded protein: CASSSRARHTGELFF. Combining the CDR3 with reference TRBV5-6 and TRBJ2-2 gives the whole variable domain DAGVTQSPTHLIKTRGQQVTLRCSPKSGHDTVSWYQQALGQGPQFIFQYYEEEERQRGNFPDRFSGHQFPNYSSELNVNALLLGDSALYLCASSSRARHTGELFFGEGSRLTVL.

This rearrangement joins TRBV5-4 to TRBJ2-3; D perhaps matches TRBD2 (6 bases). V lost 0 bases to trimming and J lost 5 bases, with 7 bases between them. Germline V gene lookup returns CDR1 SGHNT and CDR2 YYREEE (reference sequence). This CDR3 comprises 13 residues. CDR3 coding DNA: TGTGCCAGCAGCTTGGCCGGGGGAGATACGCAGTATTTT. It is translated as CASSLAGGDTQYF.

This chain joins TRBV5-1 and TRBJ2-3; D might be TRBD2 (6 bases). In germline, CDR1 is SGHRS, CDR2 YFSETQ. V lost 1 base, J lost 5 bases, and 11 bases lay in between. CDR3 length equals 14 residues. CDR3: CASSLTGVQDTQYF. CDR3 coding DNA: TGCGCCAGCAGCTTGACGGGAGTCCAAGATACGCAGTATTTT.

The chain links TRBV6-6 to TRBJ1-1; D not certain. The CDR3 length is 14 residues. CDR1 is MNHNY, CDR2 SVGAGI, per germline (reference sequence). Trimming removed 2 bases from V and 2 bases from J, with 9 bases in between. For the CDR3, the DNA is TGTGCCAGCAGTTACCGACGGGAAAACACTGAAGCTTTCTTT. Translated, it gives CASSYRRENTEAFF.

The chain links TRBV7-9 to TRBJ2-1; 10 bases match TRBD1. The CDR3 runs to 15 residues. The V gene's germline CDR1 is SEHNR and CDR2 FQNEAQ (reference sequence). V lost 1 base, J lost 8 bases, and 5 bases stayed unmatched. The CDR3, as DNA: TGTGCCAGCAGCTTAGACGTGACAGGGGGCGATGAGCAGTTCTTC. The encoded protein is CASSLDVTGGDEQFF.

This clone appeared a few times. Written as DNA, the CDR3 is TGTGCCAGCAGCCTCCGGGACAGGGACTCACCCCTCCACTTT. It translates to CASSLRDRDSPLHF. The chain joins TRBV4-2 to TRBJ1-6; 9 bases map to TRBD1. The trim removed 4 bases at V and 10 bases at J, leaving 5 bases unmatched. This CDR3 region has 14 residues. Germline V CDR1 and CDR2: LGHNA, YNFKEQ.

The J gene is TRBJ2-5, the V gene TRBV24-1, with 13 nucleotides matching TRBD2. CDR1 and CDR2 (germline): KGHDR, SFDVKD. Unmatched junction bases numbered 8, after V lost 4 bases and J lost 4 bases. This CDR3 has 17 residues. The CDR3 region has the DNA TGTGCCACCAGTGACTCCCGACTAGCGGGAGGAGGAGAGACCCAGTACTTC. Its protein product is CATSDSRLAGGGETQYF.

This chain joins TRBV6-5 and TRBJ1-5, with D possibly matching TRBD1 (5 bases). V shed 8 bases and J shed 0 bases, with 14 bases lying between them. The CDR3 runs 15 residues. Germline V gene data show CDR1 as MNHEY and CDR2 as SVGAGI. As DNA, the CDR3 is TGTGCCAGCGCCCACCCAGGGAATAGCAATCAGCCCCAGCATTTT. This codes for CASAHPGNSNQPQHF.

J is TRBJ2-5 and V is TRBV7-9, with 8 bases lining up with TRBD2. Germline V gene data show CDR1 as SEHNR and CDR2 as FQNEAQ (reference sequence). The CDR3 is 15 amino acids. The V and J ends lost 2 bases and 4 bases, in that order; junction bases with no gene match: 6. The CDR3 here is CASSLNVAGGETQYF. In nucleotides, the CDR3 is TGTGCCAGCAGCTTAAACGTGGCGGGAGGAGAGACCCAGTACTTC. Full variable domain (rest looked up from reference TRBV7-9 and TRBJ2-5): DTGVSQNPRHKITKRGQNVTFRCDPISEHNRLYWYRQTLGQGPEFLTYFQNEAQLEKSRLLSDRFSAERPKGSFSTLEIQRTEQGDSAMYLCASSLNVAGGETQYFGPGTRLLVL.

This clone has just one count. This chain joins TRBV27 and TRBJ2-1; TRBD1 agrees at 9 bases. Germline loops: CDR1 MNHEY, CDR2 SMNVEV (reference sequence). The CDR3 totals 15 residues. V dropped 6 bases and J dropped 3; count of bases not matched to a gene: 6. CDR3 residues: CASSDTGQGYNEQFF. Written as DNA, the CDR3 is TGTGCCAGCAGCGATACGGGACAGGGCTACAATGAGCAGTTCTTC.

This sequence joins TRBV24-1 and TRBJ1-1, with TRBD1 matching 10 bases. The length of the CDR3 is 15 residues. The germline V gene has CDR1 KGHDR and CDR2 SFDVKD. After removal of 2 bases from V and 3 bases from J, the junction contained 2 bases not matched to a gene. The CDR3 DNA follows: TGTGCCACCAGTGATTCCGGGACAGGGGACACTGAAGCTTTCTTT. As protein: CATSDSGTGDTEAFF.